This T cell receptor beta chain was sequenced during a study of T cell clonotyping in hematopoietic cell transplantation. Assay: immunoSEQ multiplex PCR; the TCRdb copy retains only in-frame clones and omits some. The sample contains approximately 42,000 clones, 85% of which appear only once. The time point: recipient sample about 28 days before transplant, after cytoreduction. Germline CDR1 SGHTA, CDR2 FQGNSA. This CDR3 comprises 14 residues. Trimming pared 5 bases from V and 1 base from J, leaving 11 bases between. The origin of this receptor is a man aged 55 to 70 with acute myeloid leukemia. Some clones in this sample may be carry-over from other donors' samples. The chain has TRBV7-2 and TRBJ1-2; a weak D match, TRBD1 (6 bases). The input for sequencing was peripheral blood mononuclear cells, taken before stem cell transplant. This CDR3 is CASSLGHVNYGYTF. DNA of the CDR3: TGTGCCAGCAGCCTGGGACACGTTAACTATGGCTACACCTTC.